This TCR beta chain originates from a study of T-cell memory formation after mild COVID-19. Study-wide results and caveats: Pre-infection memory contained some responding clones, which suggested that cross-reactive memory had joined. CD4+ contracting clones were found mainly in CM and EM, and CD8+ ones in EMRA. Contracting clones, day 15 to 85, had balanced CD4/CD8, and later expanders favored CD4+.

This CDR3 region has 16 residues. Germline V gene lookup returns CDR1 MGHRA and CDR2 YSYEKL. The V gene lost 1 base and the J gene lost 4 bases, with 16 bases spanning the gap. TCRdb called the 5' RACE reads again in MiXCR, with one record for every CDR3 protein. Found here are approximately 490,000 distinct CDR3 sequences, roughly 22% of them singletons; the top ten hold around an eighth. Turning to this clonotype: Its antigen is as yet unknown.

This clonotype was sampled from an adult woman who had mild COVID-19 (a few samples of this study predate the infection). Cell type and time point are not known. The sample taken for sequencing was PBMCs or a T cell subset sorted from them (not recorded which). This chain uses TRBV4-1 with TRBJ1-2, with D possibly being TRBD1 (6 bases). The CDR3 DNA follows: TGCGCCAGCAGCCAAGTGCCCGCAGGGGCAGGCTATGGCTACACCTTC. It yields the protein CASSQVPAGAGYGYTF.